This T cell receptor beta chain was profiled in a study of T-cell memory formation after mild COVID-19. Study-level points and caveats: The study detected some responding clones in pre-infection memory, suggesting cross-reactive memory joined.

This CDR3 is built from 12 residues. Germline V CDR1 and CDR2: SGHDT, YYEEEE. Trimming stripped 3 bases from V and 3 bases from J, with 6 bases between. It was 5'RACE with constant-segment primers that produced the TCR alpha and TCR beta cDNA libraries, which carried sample barcodes and UMIs. MiXCR, applied by TCRdb to the 5' RACE reads, yields one record per CDR3 protein. The sample consists of 250,000 to 300,000 distinct CDR3 sequences, 8% to 10% of them appearing once. In this sample, this clonotype turned up many times. Its matching antigen is unknown. This sequence joins TRBV5-6 and TRBJ1-2; D is ambiguous. The clonotype was recovered from a man aged 18 to 30 who had mild COVID-19 (a few samples of this study predate the infection). Cell type and time point are not known. The specimen was PBMCs or a T cell subset sorted from them (not recorded which). The CDR3 bases are TGTGCCAGCAGCTCAGGAGACTATGGCTACACCTTC. Encoded protein: CASSSGDYGYTF.